The present T cell receptor beta chain was sequenced within a study of T cells expressing NK-cell markers. As for this clonotype: No antigen is known for it.

5'RACE template switching with UMIs generated TCR beta cDNA. TCRdb reworked the 5' RACE reads into one entry per CDR3 protein, no DNA. Reported are over 150,000 distinct CDR3 sequences; the ten largest clones contain more than 35%. CDR3 length: 12 amino acids. CDR1 and CDR2 from the germline V gene are MNHNY and SVGAGI (reference sequence). The study's findings and limits: A few donors' CD3+CD56-NKG2C+ cells were dominated by the same clonotypes.

Material for sequencing was blood T cells: a sorted CD56 or NKG2C T cell subset, CD4+ or CD8+ T cells, or bulk PBMC T cells (not recorded which). The chain joins TRBV6-6 to TRBJ2-5; there is no DNA to check the TCRdb D call of TRBD1. The receptor was derived from a woman aged 45-65 years in good health. The CDR3 is CASTTGGETQYF.